This is a list of T cell receptor beta chains from one sample in a study of CD8+ T cells in alopecia areata. Here immunoSEQ multiplex PCR was the method, and the copy in TCRdb shows in-frame clones only, minus some. The sample shows fewer than 200,000 clones, 50% to 75% of them seen only once. The sample was CD4+ T cells sorted from blood, taken at approximately week 60, from a patient treated with tofacitinib. The receptors stem from a human donor with alopecia areata. The CDR3 runs from the conserved cysteine through the conserved F or W. D genes are given only for firm matches. For some rows the clone size is stated as once, few or many, or as a class when expanded; others skip it.

J,size,D,V,DNA,CDR3
TRBJ1-2,.,.,TRBV29-1,TGCAGCGTGGGGGGAGGGCCCAACTATGGCTACACCTTC,CSVGGGPNYGYTF
TRBJ2-5,.,TRBD2,TRBV29-1,TGCAGCGTTGCTAGTTCGGGGTTGCGGGGGGGCCGAGAGACCCAGTACTTC,CSVASSGLRGGRETQYF
TRBJ2-7,.,.,TRBV4-1,TGCGCCAGCAGCCAAGATGGGAAGGTCTTCTACGAGCAGTACTTC,CASSQDGKVFYEQYF
TRBJ1-1,.,TRBD1,TRBV30,TGTGCCTGGATCATCGGGACAGCGAACACTGAAGCTTTCTTT,CAWIIGTANTEAFF
TRBJ1-2,.,TRBD1,TRBV6-5,TGTGCCAGCAGCACAGGGGACAGAAACTATGGCTACACCTTC,CASSTGDRNYGYTF
TRBJ2-3,few,.,TRBV4-1,TGTGCCAGCAGCCAAGGGGCAGGGCGAGATACGCAGTATTTT,CASSQGAGRDTQYF
TRBJ2-7,.,TRBD2,TRBV4-1,TGCGCCAGCAGCCCAGAGGGAGGGGCGGCCTACGAGCAGTACTTC,CASSPEGGAAYEQYF
TRBJ1-1,.,.,TRBV18,TGTGCCAGCTCACCGGAGGGCAAGAACACTGAAGCTTTCTTT,CASSPEGKNTEAFF
TRBJ1-4,.,TRBD1,TRBV11-2,TGTGCCAGCAGCTTAGCCGAGACAGGGGAAAAACTGTTTTTT,CASSLAETGEKLFF
TRBJ1-2,many,.,TRBV14,TGTGCCAGCAGCCCGGGACGCCCGGACTATGGCTACACCTTC,CASSPGRPDYGYTF
TRBJ2-3,.,.,TRBV11-2,TGTGCCAGCAGCTTAGAGCCCAGCACAGATACGCAGTATTTT,CASSLEPSTDTQYF
TRBJ2-3,.,TRBD2,TRBV7-9,TGTGCCAGCAGCTTAGGACTAGCGGTCGCAGATACGCAGTATTTT,CASSLGLAVADTQYF
TRBJ2-6,once,.,TRBV5-1,TGCGCCAGCAGCTTGGAAAGCTCTGGGGCCAACGTCCTGACTTTC,CASSLESSGANVLTF